Below, 21 T cell receptor beta chains from the same sample are listed, as sequenced in a study of shared clonotypes between healthy human individuals. Clones were sequenced by immunoSEQ multiplex PCR, and TCRdb holds only the in-frame ones, with some missing. There are roughly 1 million clones in the sample; about four fifths occur only once, and about 0.52% lies in the top ten. Sequencing used memory CD4+ T cells from PBMCs. The subset denotes: CD45RA-negative fraction. These receptor sequences come from a young man in good health. Some clones in this sample may be carry-over from other donors' samples.

This clone was counted many times. The rearrangement joins TRBV29-1 to TRBJ2-5; possible D gene TRBD2, 6 bases. The V end lost 0 bases, the J end lost 2 bases, and 19 bases lay between the germline ends. Germline V lookup: CDR1 SQVTM, CDR2 ANQGSEA. This CDR3 region has 17 residues. CDR3 sequence: CSVEDRAGWGLQETQYF. The CDR3 DNA reads as TGCAGCGTTGAAGATAGGGCGGGGTGGGGGTTACAAGAGACCCAGTACTTC. Looking up the rest from reference TRBV29-1 and TRBJ2-5 gives the full variable domain: SAVISQKPSRDICQRGTSLTIQCQVDSQVTMMFWYRQQPGQSLTLIATANQGSEATYESGFVIDKFPISRPNLTFSTLTVSNMSPEDSSIYLCSVEDRAGWGLQETQYFGPGTRLLVL.

The chain carries TRBV6-5 and TRBJ1-1; TRBD1 is a possible D gene (6 bases). The CDR3 has 13 residues. V lost 7 bases to trimming and J lost 4 bases, with 13 bases between them. Looked up from germline, CDR1 is MNHEY and CDR2 is SVGAGI. In nucleotides, the CDR3 is TGTGCCAGCAACCCGACAGGCGGCACTGAAGCTTTCTTT. The encoded protein is CASNPTGGTEAFF.

J is TRBJ1-2 and V is TRBV12-5; D is undetermined. CDR3 length: 16 amino acids. Between the trimmed V and J ends, which lost 6 bases and 2 bases, there was a span of 19 bases. Per the germline V gene, CDR1 is LGHNT and CDR2 is FRNRAP. The DNA for the CDR3 is TGTGCTAGTGGCCCGAGGTTGACAATTATCAACTATGGCTACACCTTC. Translation: CASGPRLTIINYGYTF.

This clone was seen a handful of times. The chain carries TRBV5-6 and TRBJ1-3, with D perhaps matching TRBD1 (6 bases). The V gene's germline CDR1 is SGHDT and CDR2 YYEEEE. With 1 base removed from V and 8 bases from J, the gap between germline ends came to 16 bases. This CDR3 is built from 15 residues. CDR3: CASSLSGGGGYTIYF. CDR3 DNA: TGTGCCAGCAGCTTGAGCGGGGGCGGTGGGTACACCATATATTTT.

This clone was counted a few times. The chain recombines TRBV2 with TRBJ2-7; TRBD1 matches at 8 bases. Per germline, CDR1 SNHLY and CDR2 FYNNEI. The V segment lost 5 bases and the J segment 0 bases; nucleotides outside the gene matches: 6. The CDR3 is 15 residues long. Here the CDR3 DNA reads TGTGCCAGCAGTCCCTGGACAGGGAGCTCCTACGAGCAGTACTTC. Its protein is CASSPWTGSSYEQYF. The full variable domain, in which reference TRBV2 and TRBJ2-7 provide the parts outside the CDR3, is EPEVTQTPSHQVTQMGQEVILRCVPISNHLYFYWYRQILGQKVEFLVSFYNNEISEKSEIFDDQFSVERPDGSNFTLKIRSTKLEDSAMYFCASSPWTGSSYEQYFGPGTRLTVT.

The V call is TRBV19, the J call TRBJ2-1, with TRBD1 as a possible D gene (5 bases). The germline V gene encodes CDR1 LNHDA and CDR2 SQIVND (reference sequence). The CDR3 extends over 11 amino acids. V shed 11 bases and J shed 9 bases, with 14 bases lying between them. The CDR3 reads CASQTAVEQFF. CDR3 nucleotides: TGTGCCTCGCAGACAGCAGTTGAGCAGTTCTTC.

The chain combines TRBV2 with TRBJ1-2, with D possibly matching TRBD1 (5 bases). This CDR3 has 15 amino acids. V was pared by 4 bases and J by 4 bases, with 16 bases between. Germline V CDR1 and CDR2: SNHLY, FYNNEI. DNA of the CDR3: TGTGCCAGCAGTGCCCGGGGGAGGGGAATCTATGGCTACACCTTC. This encodes CASSARGRGIYGYTF.

The V call is TRBV6-1, the J call TRBJ2-3; 7 positions match TRBD2. The V segment lost 6 bases and the J segment 2 bases; nucleotides outside the gene matches: 5. This CDR3 contains 14 residues. Germline CDR1 MNHNS, CDR2 SASEGT. The CDR3 DNA follows: TGTGCCAGCAGCCTAGCGGCCTACACAGATACGCAGTATTTT. It specifies CASSLAAYTDTQYF.

The chain uses TRBV9 and TRBJ2-7; D may be TRBD1 (6 bases). CDR3 length: 15 amino acids. Germline V gene lookup returns CDR1 SGDLS and CDR2 YYNGEE. Trimming stripped 4 bases from V and 2 bases from J, with 16 bases between. The CDR3 reads CASSPRQVGAYEQYF. The CDR3 region has the DNA TGTGCCAGCAGCCCACGACAGGTGGGAGCCTACGAGCAGTACTTC.

The chain is built from TRBV2 and TRBJ1-3, with 8 bases lining up with TRBD1. Germline CDR1 reads SNHLY; CDR2 reads FYNNEI. This CDR3 spans 16 amino acids. V lost 7 bases and J lost 1; bases outside the gene matches: 9. Here the CDR3 reads CASNPQGAKSGNTIYF. In DNA form, the CDR3 reads TGTGCCAGCAACCCCCAGGGGGCGAAGTCTGGAAACACCATATATTTT.

This rearrangement joins TRBV7-2 to TRBJ2-1; TRBD2 matches 10 bases. The junction had 10 bases not matched to a gene; V was cut back by 5 bases and J by 9 bases. Germline CDR1 and CDR2: SGHTA and FQGNSA. CDR3 length equals 15 residues. The CDR3 region has the DNA TGTGCCAGCAGCAACCCTAGCGGGAGCGTCCCTGAGCAGTTCTTC. As protein: CASSNPSGSVPEQFF.

The rearrangement links TRBV19 to TRBJ2-2, with 8 nucleotides matching TRBD1. Trimming removed 7 bases from V and 7 bases from J; junction bases left unmatched: 14. The CDR3 is made up of 16 amino acids. CDR1 and CDR2 from the germline V gene are LNHDA and SQIVND (reference sequence). Here the CDR3 reads CASTEVAGGLGGELFF. Written as DNA, the CDR3 is TGTGCCAGTACCGAAGTGGCAGGGGGCCTGGGCGGGGAGCTGTTTTTT. Complete variable domain (other parts from reference TRBV19 and TRBJ2-2): DGGITQSPKYLFRKEGQNVTLSCEQNLNHDAMYWYRQDPGQGLRLIYYSQIVNDFQKGDIAEGYSVSREKKESFPLTVTSAQKNPTAFYLCASTEVAGGLGGELFFGEGSRLTVL.

A note on this clone: A much bigger clone sits one base away, suggesting this may be a read error. This chain connects TRBV7-6 to TRBJ2-3, with 7 bases that match TRBD1. Germline V gene lookup returns CDR1 SGHVS and CDR2 FNYEAQ. The V segment lost 3 bases and the J segment 4 bases; nucleotides outside the gene matches: 4. The CDR3 is 14 amino acids. DNA of the CDR3: TGTGCCAGCAGCTTCGACAGGGTGGCAGATACGCAGTATTTT. It yields the protein CASSFDRVADTQYF.

This chain links TRBV29-1 with TRBJ1-2; maybe TRBD1 (6 bases). The CDR3 contains 12 residues. Trimming left V 4 bases short and J 4 bases short, with 10 bases between. Germline CDR1 reads SQVTM; CDR2 reads ANQGSEA. The CDR3 bases are TGCAGCGTTGGACAGGAATCCTATGGCTACACCTTC. Its protein is CSVGQESYGYTF. The full variable domain, rest sourced from reference TRBV29-1 and TRBJ1-2, is SAVISQKPSRDICQRGTSLTIQCQVDSQVTMMFWYRQQPGQSLTLIATANQGSEATYESGFVIDKFPISRPNLTFSTLTVSNMSPEDSSIYLCSVGQESYGYTFGSGTRLTVV.

This chain joins TRBV9 and TRBJ1-3; TRBD1 agrees at 12 bases. Germline V lookup: CDR1 SGDLS, CDR2 YYNGEE. The CDR3 consists of 17 residues. Trimming cost V 1 base and J 8 bases; bases outside gene matches: 10. DNA of the CDR3: TGTGCCAGCAGCGTAAGGGACAGGGGGCAATTATCGGACACCATATATTTT. It encodes CASSVRDRGQLSDTIYF.

The V and J genes are TRBV25-1 and TRBJ2-5; 7 bases map to TRBD1. Trimming took 6 bases from V and 2 from J; bases not matched to a gene: 6. Germline V gives CDR1 MGHDK, CDR2 SYGVNS. The CDR3 loop spans 14 amino acids. The CDR3 coding sequence is TGTGCCAGCAGGGACGACAGGGAACAAGAGACCCAGTACTTC. Its translation is CASRDDREQETQYF.

This clone appeared a single time. J is TRBJ2-7 and V is TRBV27, with 8 positions matching TRBD1. This CDR3 is built from 18 residues. After removal of 6 bases from V and 6 bases from J, the junction contained 22 bases not matched to a gene. CDR1 is MNHEY, CDR2 SMNVEV, per germline (reference sequence). In nucleotides, the CDR3 is TGTGCCAGCAGAGCGGACAGGGCTCATCGGGTGAGGTTGTTCGAGCAGTACTTC. Translating gives CASRADRAHRVRLFEQYF.

Only a few counts were recorded for this clone. The J gene is TRBJ2-1, the V gene TRBV5-4, with TRBD2 identical over 13 bases. The CDR3 spans 15 residues. Germline V CDR1 and CDR2: SGHNT, YYREEE (reference sequence). After removal of 4 bases from V and 7 bases from J, the junction contained 5 bases not matched to a gene. The DNA for the CDR3 is TGTGCCAGCAGCCGGACTAGCGGGAGTCGTAATGAGCAGTTCTTC. Its protein product is CASSRTSGSRNEQFF.

V usage is TRBV30 and J usage is TRBJ1-5; D is perhaps TRBD1 (6 bases). Trimming pared 2 bases from V and 5 bases from J, leaving 7 bases between. The CDR3 contains 12 residues. Germline V gene data show CDR1 as GTSNPN and CDR2 as SVGIG (reference sequence). In DNA, the CDR3 is TGTGCCTGGAGTAACAGGGATCAGCCCCAGCATTTT. Translation: CAWSNRDQPQHF.

This clone has just one count. J is TRBJ1-2 and V is TRBV27; D may be TRBD1 (6 bases). V lost 5 bases to trimming and J lost 7 bases, with 14 bases between them. The CDR3 sequence is 13 residues long. Germline V gene lookup returns CDR1 MNHEY and CDR2 SMNVEV (reference sequence). The CDR3 DNA reads as TGTGCCAGCAGTCGGTCAGGGGAGAGTGGCTACACCTTC. Translated, it gives CASSRSGESGYTF.

A few counts support this clone. J is TRBJ2-1 and V is TRBV28; 8 nucleotides agree with TRBD2. CDR3 length: 22 residues. Per the germline V gene, CDR1 is MDHEN and CDR2 is SYDVKM. V trimming: 5 bases; J trimming: 3 bases; junction bases outside the gene matches: 27. CDR3 coding DNA: TGTGCCAGCAGTCCGACGTGGTCCGCGATCATTTCCGGGACTAGGGGCTACAATGAGCAGTTCTTC. It codes for CASSPTWSAIISGTRGYNEQFF. Full variable domain (outside the CDR3, taken from reference TRBV28 and TRBJ2-1): DVKVTQSSRYLVKRTGEKVFLECVQDMDHENMFWYRQDPGLGLRLIYFSYDVKMKEKGDIPEGYSVSREKKERFSLILESASTNQTSMYLCASSPTWSAIISGTRGYNEQFFGPGTRLTVL.